The 13 T cell receptor beta chains below come from one sample, sequenced in a study of blood T cell repertoires in COVID-19. Method: immunoSEQ multiplex PCR; TCRdb's copy keeps in-frame clones and lacks some. Of 230,000 or so clones in the sample, about 91% are singletons; the top ten hold 14% to 15%. The sequenced material came from PBMCs or T cells enriched from blood (not recorded which). Receptors were obtained from a woman aged 45-65 years with acute COVID-19.

The chain has TRBV5-1 and TRBJ1-3; unclear D gene. Germline assignment: CDR1 SGHRS and CDR2 YFSETQ. V was trimmed by 3 bases and J by 0 bases, leaving 10 bases between them. This CDR3 is built from 15 residues. For the CDR3, the DNA is TGCGCCAGCAGCTCTGACAAGTTCTCTGGAAACACCATATATTTT. Its translation: CASSSDKFSGNTIYF.

The chain carries TRBV28 and TRBJ1-5, with D maybe TRBD1 (6 bases). CDR3 length: 15 amino acids. In germline, CDR1 is MDHEN, CDR2 SYDVKM. V was pared by 5 bases and J by 4 bases, with 15 bases between. The CDR3 coding sequence is TGTGCCAGCAGTATCTACAGGGTGGTAAATCAGCCCCAGCATTTT. The encoded protein is CASSIYRVVNQPQHF.

The chain links TRBV5-4 to TRBJ1-3; D unresolved. Germline V CDR1 and CDR2: SGHNT, YYREEE (reference sequence). Trimming removed 0 bases at V and 0 bases at J, with 7 bases between. This CDR3 is built from 15 residues. The CDR3 spells CASSLVGSSGNTIYF. As DNA, the CDR3 is TGTGCCAGCAGCTTGGTAGGGAGCTCTGGAAACACCATATATTTT.

The chain carries TRBV11-2 and TRBJ1-6, with TRBD1 as a possible D gene (6 bases). In germline, CDR1 is SGHAT, CDR2 FQNNGV. Deletions cut 5 bases from V and 2 bases from J, with 10 bases between. There are 15 residues in the CDR3. CDR3 nucleotide sequence: TGTGCCAGCAGCGACCAGGGGCCCTATAATTCACCCCTCCACTTT. The encoded protein is CASSDQGPYNSPLHF. Complete variable domain (other parts from reference TRBV11-2 and TRBJ1-6): EAGVAQSPRYKIIEKRQSVAFWCNPISGHATLYWYQQILGQGPKLLIQFQNNGVVDDSQLPKDRFSAERLKGVDSTLKIQPAKLEDSAVYLCASSDQGPYNSPLHFGNGTRLTVT.

This chain links TRBV6-5 with TRBJ2-5; TRBD1 matches 10 bases. The CDR3 totals 14 residues. The junction had 6 bases not matched to a gene; V was cut back by 6 bases and J by 5 bases. The germline gives CDR1 MNHEY, CDR2 SVGAGI. The CDR3 sequence: CASSRTGGRETQYF. The CDR3 DNA sequence: TGTGCCAGCAGCCGGACAGGGGGGAGGGAGACCCAGTACTTC.

This chain joins TRBV5-1 and TRBJ2-3, with D possibly TRBD2 on 6 matching bases. CDR3 length: 18 residues. The V and J ends lost 0 bases and 5 bases respectively, with 22 bases between them. The germline V gene encodes CDR1 SGHRS and CDR2 YFSETQ. CDR3 in DNA: TGCGCCAGCAGCTTGGCGGGGGTATCGGGATCGGGCGGAGATACGCAGTATTTT. Amino acids: CASSLAGVSGSGGDTQYF.

This clone has only one observation. The J gene is TRBJ2-3, the V gene TRBV7-2; perhaps TRBD2 as D (5 bases). The CDR3 covers 16 residues. The ends were cut back, 7 bases at V and 4 bases at J, with 21 bases in the middle. Per germline, CDR1 SGHTA and CDR2 FQGNSA. The CDR3 sequence: CASNNDSGSVADTQYF. The CDR3, as DNA: TGTGCCAGCAACAATGATTCGGGATCAGTCGCAGATACGCAGTATTTT.

The gene calls are TRBV6-1 and TRBJ2-1; 7 nucleotides agree with TRBD2. The CDR3 length is 15 residues. The ends lost 2 bases at V and 9 bases at J; junction bases unmatched: 10. Per the germline V gene, CDR1 is MNHNS and CDR2 is SASEGT. The CDR3 nucleotides read TGTGCCAGCAGTGAAAGCGAGGCCTCGGGGGGTGAGCAGTTCTTC. It specifies CASSESEASGGEQFF.

The chain is built from TRBV19 and TRBJ1-5, with TRBD1 matching over 8 bases. The germline CDR1 and CDR2 sequences are LNHDA and SQIVND (reference sequence). The CDR3 consists of 13 residues. V dropped 5 bases and J dropped 7; count of bases not matched to a gene: 4. The DNA of the CDR3 is TGTGCCAGTAGTTCCGACAGGGGCCAGCCCCAGCATTTT. The encoded protein is CASSSDRGQPQHF. The full variable domain, its missing parts supplied by reference TRBV19 and TRBJ1-5, is DGGITQSPKYLFRKEGQNVTLSCEQNLNHDAMYWYRQDPGQGLRLIYYSQIVNDFQKGDIAEGYSVSREKKESFPLTVTSAQKNPTAFYLCASSSDRGQPQHFGDGTRLSIL.

CDR3 DNA: TGTGCCAGTAGTACCCGGGACTTCCCCTACGAGCAGTACTTC. This translates into CASSTRDFPYEQYF. The genes are TRBV19 and TRBJ2-7; tentative D call: TRBD2 (6 bases). Trimming took 4 bases from V and 2 from J, leaving 12 bases between them. This CDR3 has 14 residues. Germline loops: CDR1 LNHDA, CDR2 SQIVND (reference sequence).

This clone was seen only once. This chain uses TRBV2 with TRBJ1-6; 8 nucleotides match TRBD1. Losses at the gene ends were 7 bases for V and 9 bases for J; bases not matched to a gene: 11. Germline V gene sequence: CDR1 SNHLY, CDR2 FYNNEI. The CDR3 consists of 15 residues. This CDR3 reads CASTIKGQGGSPLHF. The DNA of the CDR3 is TGTGCCAGCACCATTAAAGGACAGGGAGGTTCACCCCTCCACTTT.

The count of this clone is one. V usage is TRBV29-1 and J usage is TRBJ2-6; TRBD1 matches at 7 bases. The V gene's germline CDR1 is SQVTM and CDR2 ANQGSEA. The CDR3 covers 18 residues. The ends lost 6 bases at V and 3 bases at J; junction bases unmatched: 17. The CDR3 sequence is CSVRERGQSEVGANVLTF. CDR3 DNA: TGCAGCGTCCGAGAAAGGGGACAGTCGGAGGTTGGGGCCAACGTCCTGACTTTC.

The rearrangement uses TRBV28 and TRBJ1-2; D uncertain. Trimming stripped 10 bases from V and 1 base from J, with 7 bases between. The CDR3 covers 11 residues. Germline-derived CDR1 and CDR2 are MDHEN and SYDVKM. CDR3 DNA: TGTGCCACCGCGGGTAACTATGGCTACACCTTC. Its protein is CATAGNYGYTF.